The clone carrying this TCR beta chain was counted between two and nine times. Its cognate antigen is unknown. The data stem from a study of T cells in narcolepsy. Here immunoSEQ multiplex PCR was the method, and the copy in TCRdb shows in-frame clones only, minus some. The data contain tens of thousands of clones, around 80% of them singletons. Study-wide results and caveats: In some patient and control memory CD4+ samples, autoreactive clones were absent. Blood of same and different patients, but not healthy controls, reportedly held recurring autoreactive clonotypes.

Germline loops: CDR1 LNHDA, CDR2 SQIVND (reference sequence). V was cut by 4 bases and J by 5 bases, with 11 bases left in between. The CDR3 spans 14 residues. The chain carries TRBV19 and TRBJ2-2; no firm D call. Sequenced: memory (CD45RA-) CD4+ T cells from blood. The clonotype comes from a human donor in good health. In nucleotides, the CDR3 is TGTGCCAGTAGTACGGACGCAGCTACCGGGGAGCTGTTTTTT. Translated: CASSTDAATGELFF.